These 7 T cell receptor beta chains were sequenced from one sample in a study of CD4 T cells in relation to SARS-CoV-2 and coronaviruses. Sequencing used immunoSEQ multiplex PCR; TCRdb keeps in-frame clones, though not all of them. Found here are 35,000 to 40,000 clones, 70% to 90% of them singletons; the top ten hold 3% to 3.5%. Sequencing input: memory CD4+ T cells from PBMCs. These receptor sequences come from an adult with COVID-19.

The J gene is TRBJ1-1, the V gene TRBV14; D is uncertain. V was pared by 3 bases and J by 5 bases, with 4 bases between. Germline V lookup: CDR1 SGHDN, CDR2 FVKESK. The CDR3 consists of 11 residues. The CDR3 is CASSHFTEAFF. The CDR3 DNA sequence: TGTGCCAGCAGCCACTTTACTGAAGCTTTCTTT.

The rearrangement uses TRBV28 and TRBJ2-3, with 10 nucleotides matching TRBD2. Unmatched junction bases numbered 10, after V lost 8 bases and J lost 2 bases. CDR3 size: 16 residues. Germline values: CDR1 MDHEN, CDR2 SYDVKM. The CDR3 DNA reads TGTGCCAGCTCAAGGGGTCTAGCGGGGGACACAGATACGCAGTATTTT. Translation gives CASSRGLAGDTDTQYF.

Here the CDR3 reads CAWQRSSRGTEAFF. CDR3 bases: TGTGCCTGGCAGCGTTCGTCAAGGGGCACTGAAGCTTTCTTT. The chain has TRBV30 and TRBJ1-1; tentatively, D is TRBD1 (5 bases). This CDR3 has 14 amino acids. Germline V CDR1 and CDR2: GTSNPN, SVGIG (reference sequence). V lost 5 bases and J lost 4, with 17 bases in between.

This chain joins TRBV5-1 and TRBJ1-2, with TRBD1 matching over 11 bases. This CDR3 has 15 amino acids. Looked up from germline, CDR1 is SGHRS and CDR2 is YFSETQ. The V segment lost 3 bases and the J segment 4 bases; nucleotides outside the gene matches: 5. As DNA, the CDR3 is TGCGCCAGCAGCTACGACGGGACAGGGGGCTATGGCTACACCTTC. Its protein is CASSYDGTGGYGYTF.

J is TRBJ1-4 and V is TRBV18, with D unclear. Germline loops: CDR1 KGHSH, CDR2 LQKENI. This CDR3 is 14 amino acids long. The V and J ends lost 3 bases and 6 bases respectively, with 11 bases between them. CDR3 in amino acids: CASSPGSQDEKLFF. The CDR3 bases are TGTGCCAGCTCACCGGGGTCTCAGGATGAAAAACTGTTTTTT.

The chain carries TRBV19 and TRBJ2-3; 10 bases line up with TRBD2. Per germline, CDR1 LNHDA and CDR2 SQIVND (reference sequence). The CDR3 totals 16 residues. Trimming at V came to 4 bases and at J to 1 base, leaving 5 bases not matched to a gene. This CDR3 is CASSSPGTSGTDTQYF. CDR3 in DNA: TGTGCCAGTAGTAGTCCCGGGACTAGCGGCACAGATACGCAGTATTTT.

This clone was found a few times. The rearrangement uses TRBV30 and TRBJ1-5; D unresolved. Per the germline V gene, CDR1 is GTSNPN and CDR2 is SVGIG (reference sequence). This CDR3 region has 13 residues. The germline V and J ends were trimmed by 0 bases and 7 bases, with 10 bases remaining between them. The CDR3 DNA sequence: TGTGCCTGGAGTGTCGGACCCGGGCAGCCCCAGCATTTT. It encodes CAWSVGPGQPQHF.